A selection of T cell receptor beta chains follows, all from one sample in a study of technical replicates of blood from a few donors. Using immunoSEQ multiplex PCR, the repertoire was profiled, and TCRdb retains in-frame clones only, with some absent. The table includes more than 75,000 clones, 90% to 96% detected once. Sequencing input: T cells isolated from PBMCs. These receptors all come from a human donor in good health. The CDR3 runs from the conserved cysteine through the conserved F or W. A D gene is named only where the DNA matches it firmly.

V: TRBV29-1; D: TRBD2; J: TRBJ2-7; DNA: TGCAGCGTTTCGACTAGCGGGAGTGGAGACGAGCAGTACTTC; CDR3: CSVSTSGSGDEQYF
V: TRBV28; D: .; J: TRBJ1-5; DNA: TGTGCCAGCACCAGGGAGGGGATCCAGCCCCAGCATTTT; CDR3: CASTREGIQPQHF
V: TRBV19; D: TRBD1; J: TRBJ1-2; DNA: TGTGCCACCCAGGGCCGGGACAGGGGAAACTATGGCTACACCTTC; CDR3: CATQGRDRGNYGYTF
V: TRBV6-5; D: .; J: TRBJ2-1; DNA: TGTGCCAGCAGTGCACCGGGAACCGACTACAATGAGCAGTTCTTC; CDR3: CASSAPGTDYNEQFF
V: TRBV6-6; D: TRBD1; J: TRBJ1-5; DNA: TGTGCCAGCAATGGACAGGGAAGCCAGCCCCAGCATTTT; CDR3: CASNGQGSQPQHF
V: TRBV7-8; D: TRBD1; J: TRBJ2-3; DNA: TGTGCCAGCAGCTCAAAGACAGGGGTTACAGATACGCAGTATTTT; CDR3: CASSSKTGVTDTQYF
V: TRBV11-3; D: TRBD1; J: TRBJ2-2; DNA: TGTGCCAGCAGCGCACGACAGGGGGCGAACACCGGGGAGCTGTTTTTT; CDR3: CASSARQGANTGELFF
V: TRBV11-2; D: TRBD1; J: TRBJ1-4; DNA: TGTGCCAGCAGCTTCGGACAGGGCGGTGAAAAACTGTTTTTT; CDR3: CASSFGQGGEKLFF
V: TRBV11-2; D: .; J: TRBJ2-1; DNA: TGTGCCAGCAGCTTACTGCGTAATGAGCAGTTCTTC; CDR3: CASSLLRNEQFF
V: TRBV11-3; D: .; J: TRBJ2-5; DNA: TGTGCCAGCAGCGCGGGATTAGGGGAGACCCAGTACTTC; CDR3: CASSAGLGETQYF
V: TRBV7-9; D: TRBD2; J: TRBJ2-7; DNA: TGTGCCAGCAGCTTAAAGCCGGGGGGGACTAGCGGGGCCTACGAGCAGTACTTC; CDR3: CASSLKPGGTSGAYEQYF
V: TRBV7-6; D: TRBD2; J: TRBJ2-5; DNA: TGTGCCAGCAGCTTAGTGGTCCGGGGGGATGGTGGAGAGACCCAGTACTTC; CDR3: CASSLVVRGDGGETQYF
V: TRBV5-4; D: .; J: TRBJ2-3; DNA: TGTGCCAGCAGCTTCCCGCGGAGCACAGATACGCAGTATTTT; CDR3: CASSFPRSTDTQYF
V: TRBV6-4; D: TRBD1; J: TRBJ2-1; DNA: TGTGCCAGCAGTGGGACAGGGGCCTACAATGAGCAGTTCTTC; CDR3: CASSGTGAYNEQFF
V: TRBV4-2; D: .; J: TRBJ2-7; DNA: TGTGCCAGCAGCCAACTGGGGGCGACGTACGAGCAGTACTTC; CDR3: CASSQLGATYEQYF